The rows below give T cell receptor beta chains drawn from one sample of a study of T cell changes during pregnancy in multiple sclerosis. Clones were sequenced by immunoSEQ multiplex PCR, and TCRdb holds only the in-frame ones, with some missing. This table has more than 25,000 clones, 91% appearing once. Sequencing used CD8+ T cells from peripheral blood mononuclear cells, obtained in the second trimester of pregnancy. All receptors come from a female donor in good health, enrolled as a control in a pregnancy study. Both conserved end residues are part of each CDR3. A D gene is named only where the DNA matches it firmly. Size tells how often a clone was seen (once, few, many) or the class of an expanded clone, and some rows leave it out.

TGTGCCAGCAGTGGGCAGGGCAGCTACAATGAGCAGTTCTTC,CASSGQGSYNEQFF,TRBV27,-,TRBJ2-1,-
TGCGCCAGCAGCCAAGGCACAGGCAGAACTAATGAAAAACTGTTTTTT,CASSQGTGRTNEKLFF,TRBV4-3,-,TRBJ1-4,-
TGTGCCAGCAGTGACTCTCCGGGACAGGGTCGAGAGACCCAGTACTTC,CASSDSPGQGRETQYF,TRBV6-4,-,TRBJ2-5,TRBD1
TGTGCCAGCAGCCAAGAAATTCTGGGGGCTACCTTCTCTGGAAACACCATATATTTT,CASSQEILGATFSGNTIYF,TRBV4-2,-,TRBJ1-3,-
TGTGCCAGCAAGACAGGGAATGAGCAGTTCTTC,CASKTGNEQFF,TRBV27,-,TRBJ2-1,TRBD1
TGTGCCAGCAGCACAGCGAGGGGGGGGCCGAACACCGGGGAGCTGTTTTTT,CASSTARGGPNTGELFF,TRBV9,-,TRBJ2-2,-
TGTGCCAGCAGTTTAGCGGGGGCCAACTACAATGAGCAGTTCTTC,CASSLAGANYNEQFF,TRBV9,-,TRBJ2-1,TRBD2
TGCGCCAGCAGCCGACTCTTAAGTATAGCGGGGGCAACACTGGGGCAAGAGACCCAGTACTTC,CASSRLLSIAGATLGQETQYF,TRBV4-3,-,TRBJ2-5,TRBD2
TGTGCCAGCAGTTCCGGGACAGCGCAGTATTTT,CASSSGTAQYF,TRBV27,-,TRBJ2-3,TRBD1
TGTGCCAGCAGGGCCAGGGACAGGGGTCGAGAGCAGTACTTC,CASRARDRGREQYF,TRBV28,once,TRBJ2-7,TRBD1
TGCGCCAGCAGCCGAGTTAGGACAGGGGATACCCATGGCTACACCTTC,CASSRVRTGDTHGYTF,TRBV4-1,-,TRBJ1-2,TRBD1
TGTGCCACCAGCTCCGTAAGGGGGACTAGCAATGAGCAGTTCTTC,CATSSVRGTSNEQFF,TRBV15,-,TRBJ2-1,TRBD2
TGCGCCAGCAGCACAATCGGGGGGGGCACAGATACGCAGTATTTT,CASSTIGGGTDTQYF,TRBV5-1,-,TRBJ2-3,TRBD2
TGTGCCAGCAGTGGACAACAGGGGACAACTAATGAAAAACTGTTTTTT,CASSGQQGTTNEKLFF,TRBV6-1,-,TRBJ1-4,TRBD1
TGTGCCAGCGGTTCGGACAACGACAATTCACCCCTCCACTTT,CASGSDNDNSPLHF,TRBV7-9,-,TRBJ1-6,-
TGTGCCAGTAGGGGGCCATCCTACAATGAGCAGTTCTTC,CASRGPSYNEQFF,TRBV9,once,TRBJ2-1,TRBD1
TGTGCCAGCAGCTTGGTAGCGGGGGGCGGAAATGAGCAGTTCTTC,CASSLVAGGGNEQFF,TRBV7-9,-,TRBJ2-1,TRBD2
TGTGCCAGCAGTTACGCACCTAGCGGGGATATAGATACGCAGTATTTT,CASSYAPSGDIDTQYF,TRBV6-5,-,TRBJ2-3,TRBD2
TGTGCCAGCAGCCCAGGGACAGTTGTGGTTAACTACGAGCAGTACTTC,CASSPGTVVVNYEQYF,TRBV11-3,-,TRBJ2-7,TRBD1
TGTGCCAGCAGTGAACAGACAGGGCAGGCCGGGGAGCTGTTTTTT,CASSEQTGQAGELFF,TRBV6-1,once,TRBJ2-2,TRBD1
TGTGCCTGGAGTTTGAGCGAGCAGTACTTC,CAWSLSEQYF,TRBV30,-,TRBJ2-7,-
TGTGCCAGCAGCGCCCGACTAGGCACAGATACGCAGTATTTT,CASSARLGTDTQYF,TRBV13,-,TRBJ2-3,-
TGTGCCAGCAGTATTACAGGGCCAGGTCCTGGGGCCAACGTCCTGACTTTC,CASSITGPGPGANVLTF,TRBV7-9,-,TRBJ2-6,-
TGTGCCAGCAGCCAGGGCCGGCCGGACAGGGAGTCCACAGATACGCAGTATTTT,CASSQGRPDRESTDTQYF,TRBV4-2,-,TRBJ2-3,TRBD1
TGTGCCATCAGTGAACCGGTTAGGGGCACTGAAGCTTTCTTT,CAISEPVRGTEAFF,TRBV10-3,-,TRBJ1-1,-
TGTGCCAGCAGCTTGTCAGGGAACGGGGGCTCCTACGAGCAGTACTTC,CASSLSGNGGSYEQYF,TRBV11-2,-,TRBJ2-7,-
TGTGCCAGCAGCCCCCTCGGAGGCCAGAACACTGAAGCTTTCTTT,CASSPLGGQNTEAFF,TRBV9,once,TRBJ1-1,-
TGCGCCAGCAGCCAAGATGGGACAGCCAACTACAATGAGCAGTTCTTC,CASSQDGTANYNEQFF,TRBV4-1,-,TRBJ2-1,TRBD1
TGTGCCAGCAGTTTCCGAAGGGACAGGGCGTACGAGCAGTACTTC,CASSFRRDRAYEQYF,TRBV27,-,TRBJ2-7,TRBD1
TGTGCCAGCAGCGAATCAGTATTTAATGAAAAACTGTTTTTT,CASSESVFNEKLFF,TRBV6-5,-,TRBJ1-4,-
TGTGCCAGCAGCCGCCGGGAGGGGGAGACCCAGTACTTC,CASSRREGETQYF,TRBV5-6,-,TRBJ2-5,TRBD2
TGTGCCAGCAGCTTAGGTGTGGCGCCCGGAGATCAGCCCCAGCATTTT,CASSLGVAPGDQPQHF,TRBV7-6,-,TRBJ1-5,-
TGTGCCAGCAGCTTAGCCGGAGCAGGGTCGAACACTGAAGCTTTCTTT,CASSLAGAGSNTEAFF,TRBV7-2,-,TRBJ1-1,-
TGTGCCAGCAACCTGGCAGGGGACACTGAAGCTTTCTTT,CASNLAGDTEAFF,TRBV5-4,once,TRBJ1-1,-
TGTGCCAGCACTCCAGGGTCCCCCACTGAAGCTTTCTTT,CASTPGSPTEAFF,TRBV6-1,-,TRBJ1-1,-
TGTGCCAGCAGTGACCATATTGTGACTAGACAGAAATCTAATGAGCAGTTCTTC,CASSDHIVTRQKSNEQFF,TRBV6-1,-,TRBJ2-1,-
TGTGCCAGCTCACCACCTAGACTAGTACAAGAGACCCAGTACTTC,CASSPPRLVQETQYF,TRBV18,-,TRBJ2-5,-
TGTGCCAGCAGCGTTTCGCAGACAGGGATCAACAACTATGGCTACACCTTC,CASSVSQTGINNYGYTF,TRBV9,-,TRBJ1-2,TRBD1
TGTGCCAGCAGTTACTCTCCAGGGGACTATGGCTACACCTTC,CASSYSPGDYGYTF,TRBV6-5,-,TRBJ1-2,-
TGTGCCAGCAGCTCTATCGAGGACAGGCCCTATGGCTACACCTTC,CASSSIEDRPYGYTF,TRBV7-9,-,TRBJ1-2,TRBD1
TGTGCCAGCAGTTTATTCAGGGGGCACACAGATACGCAGTATTTT,CASSLFRGHTDTQYF,TRBV27,-,TRBJ2-3,TRBD1